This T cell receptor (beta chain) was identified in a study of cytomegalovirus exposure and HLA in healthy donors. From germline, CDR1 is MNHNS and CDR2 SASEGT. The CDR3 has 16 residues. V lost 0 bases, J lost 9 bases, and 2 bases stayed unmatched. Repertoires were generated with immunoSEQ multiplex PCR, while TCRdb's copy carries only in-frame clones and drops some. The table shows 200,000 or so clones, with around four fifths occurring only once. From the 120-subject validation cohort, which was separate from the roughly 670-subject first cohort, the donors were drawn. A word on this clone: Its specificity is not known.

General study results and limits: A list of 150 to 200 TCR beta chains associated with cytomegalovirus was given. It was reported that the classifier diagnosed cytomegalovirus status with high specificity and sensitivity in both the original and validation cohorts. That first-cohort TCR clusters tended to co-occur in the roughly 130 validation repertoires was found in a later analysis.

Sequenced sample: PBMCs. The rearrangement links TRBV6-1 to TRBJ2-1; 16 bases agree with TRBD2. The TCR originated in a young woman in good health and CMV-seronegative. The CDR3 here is CASSEAGTSGRGEQFF. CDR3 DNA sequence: TGTGCCAGCAGTGAAGCTGGGACTAGCGGGAGGGGTGAGCAGTTCTTC.